Each of the 20 T cell receptor beta chains below was sequenced from the same sample in a study of shared clonotypes between healthy human individuals. Sequencing used immunoSEQ multiplex PCR; TCRdb keeps in-frame clones, though not all of them. There are some 2,000,000 clones in the sample; 85% to 95% occur only once, and roughly 1.1% lies in the top ten. Only CD45RO-negative cells positively selected for CCR7 counted as naive CD8 cells, so terminally differentiated effector memory CD45RA+ cells were excluded. Material for sequencing was naive CD8+ T cells sorted from blood. The receptors shown here come from a man between 18 and 29 years old in good health.

The chain has TRBV7-6 and TRBJ2-3, with a weak D call TRBD1 (6 bases). CDR1 is SGHVS and CDR2 is FNYEAQ in the germline V gene. V was pared by 1 base and J by 6 bases, with 23 bases between. The CDR3 runs 18 residues. The CDR3: CASSLGPAGAGASDTQYF. CDR3 bases: TGTGCCAGCAGCTTAGGTCCCGCGGGCGCAGGGGCCTCCGATACGCAGTATTTT.

This clone came up once. The rearrangement links TRBV7-2 to TRBJ2-3; 12 bases agree with TRBD2. The CDR3 runs 17 residues. The germline V gene encodes CDR1 SGHTA and CDR2 FQGNSA. Unmatched junction bases numbered 8, after V lost 1 base and J lost 6 bases. The CDR3 nucleotides are TGTGCCAGCAGCTTAGAAGCTAGCGGGAGGGCCTCTGATACGCAGTATTTT. Translated: CASSLEASGRASDTQYF.

The chain combines TRBV7-9 with TRBJ1-3; possible D gene TRBD1, 5 bases. Between the trimmed V and J ends, which lost 3 bases and 4 bases, there was a span of 7 bases. The germline gives CDR1 SEHNR, CDR2 FQNEAQ (reference sequence). The CDR3 covers 13 residues. CDR3 coding DNA: TGTGCCAGCAGCTTGGGACCCGGAAACACCATATATTTT. Amino acids: CASSLGPGNTIYF.

This clone was seen just once. The rearrangement uses TRBV29-1 and TRBJ2-7, with D possibly TRBD2 on 6 matching bases. V lost 3 bases to trimming and J lost 0 bases, with 21 bases between them. CDR1 SQVTM and CDR2 ANQGSEA come from the germline V gene. The CDR3 has 17 residues. CDR3 region: CSVEGTEAAGSSYEQYF. CDR3 nucleotide sequence: TGCAGCGTTGAGGGGACGGAGGCGGCGGGGAGCTCCTACGAGCAGTACTTC.

The chain uses TRBV4-1 and TRBJ2-7; unclear D gene. This CDR3 contains 14 residues. The V end was cut by 1 base, the J end by 2 bases, with 9 bases between. Germline V gene lookup returns CDR1 MGHRA and CDR2 YSYEKL. The CDR3, as DNA: TGCGCCAGCAGCCAAGGTACAGTGACCTACGAGCAGTACTTC. Translated, it gives CASSQGTVTYEQYF.

The chain joins TRBV11-2 to TRBJ1-2; perhaps TRBD1 as D (5 bases). Germline lookup yields CDR1 SGHAT and CDR2 FQNNGV. Deletions cut 5 bases from V and 0 bases from J, with 13 bases between. This CDR3 is built from 15 residues. The CDR3, as DNA: TGTGCCAGCAGCCCGAGGGGCAAGACTAACTATGGCTACACCTTC. The encoded protein is CASSPRGKTNYGYTF.

This clone showed up just once. The CDR3 sequence: CASSLIGTGDGGQYF. CDR3 DNA: TGTGCCAGCAGCTTAATCGGGACAGGGGATGGCGGGCAGTACTTC. The chain uses TRBV11-2 and TRBJ2-7; TRBD1 aligns across 10 bases. The CDR3 spans 15 residues. CDR1 is SGHAT, CDR2 FQNNGV, per germline. The V and J ends lost 2 bases and 9 bases, in that order; junction bases with no gene match: 10.

This clone was observed a single time. The rearrangement links TRBV5-1 to TRBJ2-1; 12 bases align to TRBD2. Germline lookup yields CDR1 SGHRS and CDR2 YFSETQ. This CDR3 is 17 amino acids long. Trimming cost V 2 bases and J 6 bases; bases outside gene matches: 9. The CDR3 DNA is TGCGCCAGCAGCTTAACTAGCGGGGGGCTTTTAGGCAATGAGCAGTTCTTC. It specifies CASSLTSGGLLGNEQFF. The entire variable domain, with the rest obtained from reference TRBV5-1 and TRBJ2-1, is as follows: KAGVTQTPRYLIKTRGQQVTLSCSPISGHRSVSWYQQTPGQGLQFLFEYFSETQRNKGNFPGRFSGRQFSNSRSEMNVSTLELGDSALYLCASSLTSGGLLGNEQFFGPGTRLTVL.

The chain joins TRBV7-9 to TRBJ2-2, with 11 bases identical to TRBD2. Germline-derived CDR1 and CDR2 are SEHNR and FQNEAQ (reference sequence). Trimming cost V 5 bases and J 4 bases; bases outside gene matches: 12. The length of the CDR3 is 18 residues. As DNA, the CDR3 is TGTGCCAGCAGCCCCGTAGGGCTAGCGGGGGGTATCACCGGGGAGCTGTTTTTT. Its translation is CASSPVGLAGGITGELFF.

The CDR3 here is CASSLPRKGGARETQYF. The CDR3 DNA reads TGTGCCAGCAGTTTACCCCGCAAGGGGGGGGCACGAGAGACCCAGTACTTC. The rearrangement links TRBV28 to TRBJ2-5, with D perhaps TRBD2 (7 bases). The CDR3 totals 17 residues. CDR1 MDHEN and CDR2 SYDVKM come from the germline V gene. V was shortened by 2 bases and J by 4 bases, with 20 bases between the two germline ends.

Comment on this clone: Other DNA sequences in this sample translate to the same CDR3. The chain recombines TRBV9 with TRBJ2-3; D is unclear. CDR3 length equals 12 residues. V lost 0 bases to trimming and J lost 1 base, with 0 bases between them. The germline CDR1 and CDR2 sequences are SGDLS and YYNGEE. The CDR3 region is CASSVGTDTQYF. The CDR3 DNA is TGTGCCAGCAGCGTAGGCACAGATACGCAGTATTTT.

With respect to this clone: The sample carries other DNA sequences with the same CDR3. The chain is built from TRBV5-1 and TRBJ2-2; D not certain. The CDR3 runs to 14 residues. From germline, CDR1 is SGHRS and CDR2 YFSETQ. V gave up 0 bases and J gave up 2 bases, with 5 bases separating them. The CDR3 DNA follows: TGCGCCAGCAGCTTGGTAGTAAACACCGGGGAGCTGTTTTTT. Its translation: CASSLVVNTGELFF.

This chain joins TRBV14 and TRBJ2-7; D is perhaps TRBD2 (5 bases). CDR1 is SGHDN, CDR2 FVKESK, per germline. The CDR3 contains 11 residues. The V and J ends lost 5 bases and 4 bases respectively, with 6 bases between them. Here the CDR3 reads CASSEGYEQYF. CDR3 sequence (DNA): TGTGCCAGCAGCGAGGGATACGAGCAGTACTTC.

The chain employs TRBV7-9 and TRBJ2-3; 7 bases are a match to TRBD1. The junction had 15 bases not matched to a gene; V was cut back by 3 bases and J by 3 bases. The CDR3 runs 18 residues. Looked up from germline, CDR1 is SEHNR and CDR2 is FQNEAQ (reference sequence). This chain's CDR3 is CASSLGQPWAARTDTQYF. The DNA for the CDR3 is TGTGCCAGCAGCTTGGGACAGCCGTGGGCGGCGAGGACAGATACGCAGTATTTT.

This clone was recorded only once. This chain connects TRBV21-1 to TRBJ2-1; TRBD2 is the table's D call, not checked against the DNA. TRBV21-1 is labeled a pseudogene. The CDR3 extends over 17 amino acids. This CDR3 reads CASSKKERASVYNEQFF. The CDR3 DNA sequence: TGTGCCAGCAGCAAAAAGGAGAGGGCTAGCGTTTACAATGAGCAGTTCTTC.

This clone was counted only a few times. Other DNA variants within this sample encode the same CDR3. The V call is TRBV19, the J call TRBJ2-7; no definite D call. The CDR3 length is 13 residues. CDR1 is LNHDA and CDR2 is SQIVND in the germline V gene (reference sequence). Trimming removed 3 bases from V and 2 bases from J, with 8 bases in between. As DNA, the CDR3 is TGTGCCAGTAGTATCGGCACTCCCTACGAGCAGTACTTC. This encodes CASSIGTPYEQYF. The full variable domain, its missing parts supplied by reference TRBV19 and TRBJ2-7, is DGGITQSPKYLFRKEGQNVTLSCEQNLNHDAMYWYRQDPGQGLRLIYYSQIVNDFQKGDIAEGYSVSREKKESFPLTVTSAQKNPTAFYLCASSIGTPYEQYFGPGTRLTVT.

A word on this clone: This same CDR3 is encoded by further DNA sequences in the sample. CDR3 sequence reads: CASSIDLEETQYF. The CDR3 region has the DNA TGTGCCAGTAGTATTGACTTAGAAGAGACCCAGTACTTC. This chain uses TRBV19 with TRBJ2-5; D ambiguous. The CDR3 covers 13 residues. Germline CDR1 LNHDA, CDR2 SQIVND (reference sequence). The V end lost 3 bases, the J end lost 3 bases, and 8 bases lay between the germline ends.

V usage is TRBV7-3 and J usage is TRBJ2-3; maybe TRBD2 (6 bases). Trimming shortened V by 4 bases and J by 0 bases, and 14 bases separated the two germline ends. Germline V gene lookup returns CDR1 SGHTA and CDR2 FQGTGA. The CDR3 contains 16 residues. Written as DNA, the CDR3 is TGTGCCAGCAGCTCGGGACTTACCCATAGCACAGATACGCAGTATTTT. It encodes CASSSGLTHSTDTQYF.

The chain combines TRBV28 with TRBJ1-4; 10 positions match TRBD1. Germline V gene lookup returns CDR1 MDHEN and CDR2 SYDVKM. The CDR3 is 16 residues long. The J segment lost 8 bases and the V segment lost 5 bases, leaving 11 bases of the junction unmatched. The CDR3 DNA sequence: TGTGCCAGCAGTCGACGAGGTGGGACAGGGGAAGAAAAACTGTTTTTT. Translating it yields CASSRRGGTGEEKLFF.

The V and J genes are TRBV30 and TRBJ1-1; D is ambiguous. Trimming shortened V by 4 bases and J by 7 bases, and 13 bases separated the two germline ends. The CDR3 loop spans 12 amino acids. CDR1 GTSNPN and CDR2 SVGIG come from the germline V gene (reference sequence). The CDR3 coding sequence is TGTGCCTGGAACGCAGGACTAGATGAAGCTTTCTTT. As protein: CAWNAGLDEAFF.